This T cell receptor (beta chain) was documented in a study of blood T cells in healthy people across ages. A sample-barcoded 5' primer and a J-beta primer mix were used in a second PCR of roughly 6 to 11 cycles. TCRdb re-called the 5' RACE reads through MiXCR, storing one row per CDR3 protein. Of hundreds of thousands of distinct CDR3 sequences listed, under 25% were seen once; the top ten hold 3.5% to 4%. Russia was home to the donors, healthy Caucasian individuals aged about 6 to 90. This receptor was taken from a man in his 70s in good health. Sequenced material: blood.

The CDR3 nucleotides are TGTGCCAGCAGTTCGACAGGGGGCGCGAGATTAATCGTATATACGCAGTATTTT. This sequence encodes CASSSTGGARLIVYTQYF. V usage is TRBV7-6 and J usage is TRBJ2-3, with 10 bases aligning to TRBD1. Trimming removed 6 bases from V and 7 bases from J; junction bases left unmatched: 19. Germline CDR1 reads SGHVS; CDR2 reads FNYEAQ. There are 18 residues in the CDR3.